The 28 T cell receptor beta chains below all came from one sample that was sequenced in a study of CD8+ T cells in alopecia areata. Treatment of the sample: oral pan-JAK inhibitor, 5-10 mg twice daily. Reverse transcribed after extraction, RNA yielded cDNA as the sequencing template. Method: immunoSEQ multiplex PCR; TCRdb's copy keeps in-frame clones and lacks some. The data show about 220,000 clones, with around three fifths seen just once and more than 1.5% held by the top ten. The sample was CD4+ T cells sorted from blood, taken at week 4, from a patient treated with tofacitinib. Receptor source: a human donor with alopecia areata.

The CDR3: CASSRDGSIYEQYF. Here the CDR3 DNA reads TGTGCCAGCAGCCGGGACGGATCAATATACGAGCAGTACTTC. The rearrangement joins TRBV6-5 to TRBJ2-7, with D perhaps given as TRBD1 or TRBD2 (5 bases each). In germline, CDR1 is MNHEY, CDR2 SVGAGI. CDR3 length equals 14 residues. Trimming cost V 6 bases and J 4 bases, with 16 bases left between them.

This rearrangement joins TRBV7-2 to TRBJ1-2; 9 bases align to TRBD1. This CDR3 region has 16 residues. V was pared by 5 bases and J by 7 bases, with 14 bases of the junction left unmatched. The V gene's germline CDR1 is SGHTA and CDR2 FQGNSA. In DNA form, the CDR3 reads TGTGCCAGCAGCACCCCGGGACAGGGTGCATATGCTGGCTACACCTTC. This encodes CASSTPGQGAYAGYTF.

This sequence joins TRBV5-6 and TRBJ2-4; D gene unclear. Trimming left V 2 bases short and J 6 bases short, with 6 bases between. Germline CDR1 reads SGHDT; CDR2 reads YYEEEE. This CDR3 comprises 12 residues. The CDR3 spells CASSFRGNIQYF. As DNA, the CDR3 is TGTGCCAGCAGCTTCCGAGGAAACATTCAGTACTTC.

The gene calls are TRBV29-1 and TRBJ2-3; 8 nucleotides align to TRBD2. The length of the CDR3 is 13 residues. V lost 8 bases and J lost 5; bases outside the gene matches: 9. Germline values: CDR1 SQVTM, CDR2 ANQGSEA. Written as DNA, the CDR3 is TGCAGCTCTACCGGGGGGGCCCAAGATACGCAGTATTTT. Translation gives CSSTGGAQDTQYF.

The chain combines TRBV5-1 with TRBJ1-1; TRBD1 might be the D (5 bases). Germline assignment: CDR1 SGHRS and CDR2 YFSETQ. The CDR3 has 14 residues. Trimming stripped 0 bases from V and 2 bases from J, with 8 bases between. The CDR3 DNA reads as TGCGCCAGCAGCTTGGACGGGGCAAACACTGAAGCTTTCTTT. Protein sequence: CASSLDGANTEAFF.

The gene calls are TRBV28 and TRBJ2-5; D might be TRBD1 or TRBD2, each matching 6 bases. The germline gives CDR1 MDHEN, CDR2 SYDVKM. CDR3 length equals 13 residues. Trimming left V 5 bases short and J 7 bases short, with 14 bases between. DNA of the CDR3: TGTGCCAGCAGTCAGACAGGAGCGGGGACCCAGTACTTC. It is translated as CASSQTGAGTQYF.

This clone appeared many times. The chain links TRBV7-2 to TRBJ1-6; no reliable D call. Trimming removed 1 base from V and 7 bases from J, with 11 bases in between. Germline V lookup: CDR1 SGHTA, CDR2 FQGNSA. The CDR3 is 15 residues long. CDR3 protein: CASSLVRELNSPLHF. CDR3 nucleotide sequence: TGTGCCAGCAGCTTAGTTCGAGAGCTGAATTCACCCCTCCACTTT.

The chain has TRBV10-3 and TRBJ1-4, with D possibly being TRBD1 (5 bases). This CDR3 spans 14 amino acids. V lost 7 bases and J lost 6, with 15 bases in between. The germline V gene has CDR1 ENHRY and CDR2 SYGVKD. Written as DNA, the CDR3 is TGTGCCATCAAGTCTCCGGGGGGGGATGAAAAACTGTTTTTT. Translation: CAIKSPGGDEKLFF.

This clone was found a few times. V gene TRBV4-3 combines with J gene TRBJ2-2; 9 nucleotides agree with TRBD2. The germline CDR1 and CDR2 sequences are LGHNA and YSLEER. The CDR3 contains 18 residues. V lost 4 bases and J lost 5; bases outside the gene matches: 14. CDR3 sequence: CASSPKPHTSGLTGELFF. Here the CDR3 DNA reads TGCGCCAGCAGCCCCAAGCCCCACACTAGCGGGCTAACCGGGGAGCTGTTTTTT.

The CDR3 DNA follows: TGCGCCAGCAGCAAGCAAGAGACCCAGTACTTC. Protein product: CASSKQETQYF. The chain combines TRBV5-1 with TRBJ2-5, with no clear D. The CDR3 runs 11 residues. The ends were cut back, 4 bases at V and 2 bases at J, with 3 bases in the middle. CDR1 is SGHRS, CDR2 YFSETQ, per germline.

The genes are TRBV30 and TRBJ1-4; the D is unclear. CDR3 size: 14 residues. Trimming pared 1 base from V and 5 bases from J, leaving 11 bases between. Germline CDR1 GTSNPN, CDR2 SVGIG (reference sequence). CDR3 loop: CAWSDTDTNEKLFF. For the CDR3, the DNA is TGTGCCTGGAGTGACACCGATACCAATGAAAAACTGTTTTTT.

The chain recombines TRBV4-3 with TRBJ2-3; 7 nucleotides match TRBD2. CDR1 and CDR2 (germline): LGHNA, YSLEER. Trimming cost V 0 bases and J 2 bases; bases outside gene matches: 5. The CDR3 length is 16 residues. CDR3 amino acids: CASSQEGGVNTDTQYF. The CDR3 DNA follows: TGCGCCAGCAGCCAAGAGGGAGGGGTGAACACAGATACGCAGTATTTT.

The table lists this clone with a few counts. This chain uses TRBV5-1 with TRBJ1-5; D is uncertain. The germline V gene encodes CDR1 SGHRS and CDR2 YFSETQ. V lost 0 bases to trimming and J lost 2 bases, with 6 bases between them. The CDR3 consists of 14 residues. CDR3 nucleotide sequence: TGCGCCAGCAGCTTGGAGGGAGGCAATCAGCCCCAGCATTTT. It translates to CASSLEGGNQPQHF.

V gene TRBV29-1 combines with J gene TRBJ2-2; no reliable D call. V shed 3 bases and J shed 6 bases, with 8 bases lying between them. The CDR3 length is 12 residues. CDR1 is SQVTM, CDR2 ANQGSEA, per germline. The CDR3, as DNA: TGCAGCGTTGATTTAGGACCCGGGGAGCTGTTTTTT. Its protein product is CSVDLGPGELFF.

The CDR3 DNA follows: TGCAGCGTTGAAAGCAACTCAGCAGACGAGCAGTACTTC. This codes for CSVESNSADEQYF. The V gene is TRBV29-1, the J gene TRBJ2-7; D is unresolved. The germline V gene has CDR1 SQVTM and CDR2 ANQGSEA. Trimming removed 2 bases at V and 5 bases at J, with 13 bases between. The CDR3 is 13 amino acids.

The CDR3 protein is CASSDRVGGEAFF. Here the CDR3 DNA reads TGTGCCAGCAGCGACAGGGTCGGGGGTGAAGCTTTCTTT. V gene TRBV9 combines with J gene TRBJ1-1; tentatively, D is TRBD1 (6 bases). Trimming left V 3 bases short and J 7 bases short, with 13 bases between. The CDR3 has 13 amino acids. Germline V CDR1 and CDR2: SGDLS, YYNGEE.

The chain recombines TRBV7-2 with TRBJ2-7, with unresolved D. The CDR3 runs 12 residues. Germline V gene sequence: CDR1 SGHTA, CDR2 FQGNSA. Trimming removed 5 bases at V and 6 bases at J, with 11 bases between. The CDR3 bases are TGTGCCAGCAGCCCCCGGGCCCTCGAGCAGTACTTC. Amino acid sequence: CASSPRALEQYF. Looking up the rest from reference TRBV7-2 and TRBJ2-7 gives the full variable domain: GAGVSQSPSNKVTEKGKDVELRCDPISGHTALYWYRQSLGQGLEFLIYFQGNSAPDKSGLPSDRFSAERTGGSVSTLTIQRTQQEDSAVYLCASSPRALEQYFGPGTRLTVT.

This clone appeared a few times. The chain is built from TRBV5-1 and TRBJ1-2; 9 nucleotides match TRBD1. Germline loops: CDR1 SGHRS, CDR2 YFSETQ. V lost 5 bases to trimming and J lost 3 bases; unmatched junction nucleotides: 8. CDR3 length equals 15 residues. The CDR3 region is CASRFGTGKDYGYTF. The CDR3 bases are TGCGCCAGCAGATTCGGGACAGGGAAGGACTATGGCTACACCTTC.

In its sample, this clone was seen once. The CDR3 loop reads CASSSADMNTEAFF. CDR3 in DNA: TGTGCCAGCAGTTCGGCAGACATGAACACTGAAGCTTTCTTT. The chain recombines TRBV6-5 with TRBJ1-1, with D unclear. The CDR3 runs to 14 residues. Trimming left V 4 bases short and J 0 bases short, with 9 bases between. Germline V gives CDR1 MNHEY, CDR2 SVGAGI.

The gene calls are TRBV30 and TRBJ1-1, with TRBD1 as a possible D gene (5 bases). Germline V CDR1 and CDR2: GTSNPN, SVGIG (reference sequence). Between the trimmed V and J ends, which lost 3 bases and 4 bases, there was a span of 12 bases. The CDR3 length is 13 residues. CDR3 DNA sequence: TGTGCCTGGAGCCACGCAGGGAGCACTGAAGCTTTCTTT. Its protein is CAWSHAGSTEAFF.

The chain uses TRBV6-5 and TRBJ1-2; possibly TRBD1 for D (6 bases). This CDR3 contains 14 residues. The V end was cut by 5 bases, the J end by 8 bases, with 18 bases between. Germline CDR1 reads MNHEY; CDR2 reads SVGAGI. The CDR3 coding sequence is TGTGCCAGCAGTCCCCCTGGACAGAAGGGAGGCTACACCTTC. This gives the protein CASSPPGQKGGYTF.

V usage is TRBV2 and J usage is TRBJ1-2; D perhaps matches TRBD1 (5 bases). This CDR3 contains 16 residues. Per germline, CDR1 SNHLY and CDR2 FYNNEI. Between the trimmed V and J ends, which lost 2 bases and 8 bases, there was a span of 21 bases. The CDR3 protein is CASSETRTPPAEGYTF. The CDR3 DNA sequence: TGTGCCAGCAGTGAAACAAGGACACCCCCCGCGGAAGGCTACACCTTC.

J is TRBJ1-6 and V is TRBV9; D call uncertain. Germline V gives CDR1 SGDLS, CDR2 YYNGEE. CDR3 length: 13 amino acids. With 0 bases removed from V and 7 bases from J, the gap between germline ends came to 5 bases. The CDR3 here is CASSVAENSPLHF. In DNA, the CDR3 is TGTGCCAGCAGCGTAGCTGAAAATTCACCCCTCCACTTT.

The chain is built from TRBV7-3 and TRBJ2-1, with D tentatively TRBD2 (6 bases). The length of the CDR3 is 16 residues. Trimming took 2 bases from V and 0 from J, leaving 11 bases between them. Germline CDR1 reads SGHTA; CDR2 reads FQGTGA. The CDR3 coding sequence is TGTGCCAGCAGCTTAGTCGGGGGAATCTCCTACAATGAGCAGTTCTTC. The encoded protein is CASSLVGGISYNEQFF.

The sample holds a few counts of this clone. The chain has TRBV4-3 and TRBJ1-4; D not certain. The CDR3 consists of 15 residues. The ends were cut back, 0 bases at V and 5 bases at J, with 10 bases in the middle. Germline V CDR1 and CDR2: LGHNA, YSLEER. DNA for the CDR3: TGCGCCAGCAGCCAAGATCTCGGCAGAAATGAAAAACTGTTTTTT. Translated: CASSQDLGRNEKLFF.

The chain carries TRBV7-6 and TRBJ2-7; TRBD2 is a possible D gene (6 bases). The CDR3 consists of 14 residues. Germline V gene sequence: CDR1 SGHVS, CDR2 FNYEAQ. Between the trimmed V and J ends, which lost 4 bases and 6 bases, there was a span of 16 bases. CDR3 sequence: CASSSSGGKTEQYF. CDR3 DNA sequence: TGTGCCAGCAGCTCCTCTGGGGGGAAGACCGAGCAGTACTTC.

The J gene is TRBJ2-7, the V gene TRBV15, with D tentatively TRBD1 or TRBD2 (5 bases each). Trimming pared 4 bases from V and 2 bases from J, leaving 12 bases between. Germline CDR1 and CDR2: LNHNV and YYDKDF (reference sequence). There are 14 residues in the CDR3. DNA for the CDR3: TGTGCCACCAGCATCCGGGACCCAACCTACGAGCAGTACTTC. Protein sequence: CATSIRDPTYEQYF.

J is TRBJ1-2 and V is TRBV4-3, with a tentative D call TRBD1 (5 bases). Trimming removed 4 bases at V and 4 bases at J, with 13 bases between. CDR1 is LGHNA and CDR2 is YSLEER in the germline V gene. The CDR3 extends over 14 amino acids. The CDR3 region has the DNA TGCGCCAGCAGCCTAGACTTGGGGGTCTATGGCTACACCTTC. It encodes CASSLDLGVYGYTF.